This T cell receptor (beta chain) originates from a study of human T cells and chemical hapten exposure. Study as a whole: The sensitizer, 2% DPC, was used on approximately 2 cm by approximately 2 cm of upper inner arm skin. Patients had diphenylcyclopropenone applied to the scalp weekly throughout the approximately 23-week study.

This clonotype came up a few times. TCRdb used MiXCR to reprocess the RACE reads, holding one entry per CDR3 protein. The table shows 85,000 to 130,000 distinct CDR3 sequences, with 12% occurring only once. Specified time point: pre-sensitization, week 0. The sample's treatment: therapeutic diphenylcyclopropenone sensitization with weekly scalp DPC. Germline CDR1 and CDR2: ENHRY and SYGVKD. Trimming took off 6 bases at V and 0 bases at J, with 7 bases between the two ends. The CDR3 covers 13 residues. This chain links TRBV10-3 with TRBJ2-3; D gene unclear. The sample here was whole blood, taken in connection with sensitization to the hapten diphenylcyclopropenone (DPC). The clonotype originates from a woman aged 45-59 years with alopecia areata. Some clones in this sample may be carry-over from other donors' samples. The CDR3 is CAIRIGSTDTQYF. As DNA, the CDR3 is TGTGCCATCAGAATAGGCAGCACAGATACGCAGTATTTT.